The clone carrying this TCR beta chain was counted ten times or more. The data were taken from a study of T cells in Graves' hyperthyroidism and ophthalmopathy. TCR beta CDR3 sequences were amplified from RNA transcripts. RT-PCR in the first round (using the HTBI primer set) targeted the TCR CDR3. TCRdb reprocessed the multiplex PCR reads via MiXCR and lists one record per CDR3 protein. The sample carries under 700,000 distinct CDR3 sequences, approximately 16% recorded once. V was clipped by 4 bases and J by 7 bases; unmatched bases: 7. The CDR3 contains 14 residues. The chain employs TRBV12-3 or TRBV12-4 and TRBJ1-5, with 7 bases lining up with TRBD1. The receptor comes from a woman in her late teens or twenties with Graves' hyperthyroidism. The sample was blood. CDR3 amino acids: CASSYTGERQPQHF. CDR3 coding DNA: TGTGCCAGCAGTTATACAGGGGAGAGGCAGCCCCAGCATTTT.